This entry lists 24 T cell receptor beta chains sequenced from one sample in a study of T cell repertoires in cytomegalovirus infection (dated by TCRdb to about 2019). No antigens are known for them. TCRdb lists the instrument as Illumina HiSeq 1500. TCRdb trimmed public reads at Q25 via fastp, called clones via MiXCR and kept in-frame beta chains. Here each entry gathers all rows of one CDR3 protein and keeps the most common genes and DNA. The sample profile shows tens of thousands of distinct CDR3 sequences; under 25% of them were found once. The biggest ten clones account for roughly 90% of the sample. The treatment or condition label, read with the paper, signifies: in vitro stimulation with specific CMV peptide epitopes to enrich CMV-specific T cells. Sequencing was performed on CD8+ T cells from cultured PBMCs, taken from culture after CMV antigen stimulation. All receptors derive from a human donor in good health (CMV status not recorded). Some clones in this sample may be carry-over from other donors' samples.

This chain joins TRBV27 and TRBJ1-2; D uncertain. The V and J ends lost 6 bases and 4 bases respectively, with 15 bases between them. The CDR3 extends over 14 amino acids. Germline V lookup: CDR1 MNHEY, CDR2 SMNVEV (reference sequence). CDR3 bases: TGTGCCAGCAGCCTATCCACGGGTCTCTATGGCTACACCTTC. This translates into CASSLSTGLYGYTF.

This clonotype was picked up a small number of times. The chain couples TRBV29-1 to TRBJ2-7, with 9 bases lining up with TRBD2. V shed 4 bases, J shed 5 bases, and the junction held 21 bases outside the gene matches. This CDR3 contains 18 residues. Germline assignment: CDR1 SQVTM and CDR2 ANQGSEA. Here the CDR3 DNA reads TGCAGCGTTGGGGGGAGCCCCACTGGCGGGAGGGCCCACCACGAGCAGTACTTC. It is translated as CSVGGSPTGGRAHHEQYF.

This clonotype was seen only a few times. CDR3 in DNA: TGTGCCAGTAGTTCAACAGGGAACACTGAAGCTTTCTTT. It is translated as CASSSTGNTEAFF. The chain joins TRBV19 to TRBJ1-1, with a tentative D call TRBD1 (5 bases). The CDR3 consists of 13 residues. Trimming shortened V by 5 bases and J by 1 base, and 8 bases separated the two germline ends. Germline CDR1 is LNHDA and CDR2 is SQIVND (reference sequence).

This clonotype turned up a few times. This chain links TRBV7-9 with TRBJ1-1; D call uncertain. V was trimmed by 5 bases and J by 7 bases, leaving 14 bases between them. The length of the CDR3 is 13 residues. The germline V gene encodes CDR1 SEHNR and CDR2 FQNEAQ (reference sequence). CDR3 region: CASSPPTVDEAFF. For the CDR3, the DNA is TGTGCCAGCAGCCCTCCGACGGTGGATGAAGCTTTCTTT.

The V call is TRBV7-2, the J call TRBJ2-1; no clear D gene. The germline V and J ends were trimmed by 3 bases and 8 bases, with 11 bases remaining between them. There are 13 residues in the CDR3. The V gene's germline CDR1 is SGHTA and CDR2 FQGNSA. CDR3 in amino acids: CASSLDTGYEQFF. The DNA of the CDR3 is TGTGCCAGCAGCTTGGATACCGGATATGAGCAGTTCTTC.

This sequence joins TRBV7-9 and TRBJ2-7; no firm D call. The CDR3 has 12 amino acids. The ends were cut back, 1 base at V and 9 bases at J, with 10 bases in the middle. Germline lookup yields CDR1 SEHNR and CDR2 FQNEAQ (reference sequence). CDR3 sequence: CASSLGPAGQYF. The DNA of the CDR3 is TGTGCCAGCAGCTTAGGGCCCGCCGGGCAGTACTTC.

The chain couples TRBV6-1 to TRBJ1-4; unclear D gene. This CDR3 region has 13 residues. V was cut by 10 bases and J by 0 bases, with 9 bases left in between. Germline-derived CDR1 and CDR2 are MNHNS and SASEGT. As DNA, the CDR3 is TGTGCCAACCGGGATCCAACTAATGAAAAACTGTTTTTT. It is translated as CANRDPTNEKLFF.

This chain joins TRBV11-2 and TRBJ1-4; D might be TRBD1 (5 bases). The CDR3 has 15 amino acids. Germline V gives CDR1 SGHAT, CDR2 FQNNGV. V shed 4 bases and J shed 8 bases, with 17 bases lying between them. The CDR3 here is CASSSPGPSGEKLFF. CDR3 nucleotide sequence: TGTGCCAGCAGCTCGCCGGGGCCCTCGGGAGAAAAACTGTTTTTT.

CDR3 bases: TGTGCCAGCAGCTTAGCGATCGGGACTAGCGGGGGGGAAGGAAAGTACAATGAGCAGTTCTTC. Its translation is CASSLAIGTSGGEGKYNEQFF. The chain employs TRBV7-2 and TRBJ2-1; 16 bases are a match to TRBD2. The length of the CDR3 is 21 residues. V was pared by 0 bases and J by 4 bases, with 12 bases of the junction left unmatched. Per germline, CDR1 SGHTA and CDR2 FQGNSA.

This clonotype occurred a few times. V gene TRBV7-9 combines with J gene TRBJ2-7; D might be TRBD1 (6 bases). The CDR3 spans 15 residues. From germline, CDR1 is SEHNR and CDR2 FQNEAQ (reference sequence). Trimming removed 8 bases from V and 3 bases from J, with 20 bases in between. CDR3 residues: CASSRGQSVVYEQYF. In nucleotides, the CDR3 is TGTGCCAGCTCCCGAGGACAGTCAGTGGTCTACGAGCAGTACTTC.

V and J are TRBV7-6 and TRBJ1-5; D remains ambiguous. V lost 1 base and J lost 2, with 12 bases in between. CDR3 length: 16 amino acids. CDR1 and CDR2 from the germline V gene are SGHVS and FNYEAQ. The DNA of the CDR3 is TGTGCCAGCAGCTTAGAGGGCGACTATGGCAATCAGCCCCAGCATTTT. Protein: CASSLEGDYGNQPQHF.

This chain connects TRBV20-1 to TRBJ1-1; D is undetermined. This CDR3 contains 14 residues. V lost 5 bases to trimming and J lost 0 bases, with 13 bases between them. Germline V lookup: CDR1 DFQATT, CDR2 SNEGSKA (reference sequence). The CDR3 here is CSAFPDTLNTEAFF. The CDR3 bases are TGCAGTGCTTTTCCCGACACTTTGAACACTGAAGCTTTCTTT.

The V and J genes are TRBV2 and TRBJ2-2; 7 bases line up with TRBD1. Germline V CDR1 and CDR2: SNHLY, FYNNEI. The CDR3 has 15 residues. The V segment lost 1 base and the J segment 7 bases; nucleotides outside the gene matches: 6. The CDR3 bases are TGTGCCAGCAGTGAAGGGACAGGAGGACTCGGGGAGCTGTTTTTT. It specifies CASSEGTGGLGELFF.

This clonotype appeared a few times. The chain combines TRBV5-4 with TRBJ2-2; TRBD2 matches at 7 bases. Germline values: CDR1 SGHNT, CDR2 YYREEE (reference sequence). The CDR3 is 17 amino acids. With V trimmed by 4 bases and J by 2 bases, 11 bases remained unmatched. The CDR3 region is CASSTLDGGFNTGELFF. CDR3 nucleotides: TGTGCCAGCAGCACCCTAGACGGGGGGTTCAACACCGGGGAGCTGTTTTTT.

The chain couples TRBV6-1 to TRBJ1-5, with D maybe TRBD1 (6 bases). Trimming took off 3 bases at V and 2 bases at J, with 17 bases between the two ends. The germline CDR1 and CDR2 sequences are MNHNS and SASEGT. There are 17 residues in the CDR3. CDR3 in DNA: TGTGCCAGCAGTGAGTTCCTAGGGGGAGTGGGCAATCAGCCCCAGCATTTT. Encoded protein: CASSEFLGGVGNQPQHF.

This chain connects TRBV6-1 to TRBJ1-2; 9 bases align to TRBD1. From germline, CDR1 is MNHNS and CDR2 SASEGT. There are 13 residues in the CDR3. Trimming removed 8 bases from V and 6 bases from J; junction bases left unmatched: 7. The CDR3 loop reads CASRNRQGDGYTF. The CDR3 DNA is TGTGCCAGCCGGAACCGACAGGGGGATGGCTACACCTTC.

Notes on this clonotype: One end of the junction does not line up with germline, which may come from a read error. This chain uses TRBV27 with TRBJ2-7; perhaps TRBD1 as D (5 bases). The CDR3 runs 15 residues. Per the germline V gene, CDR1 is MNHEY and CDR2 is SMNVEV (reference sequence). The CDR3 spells CASRLGHPYSYEQYF. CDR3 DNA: TGTGCCAGCCGTTTGGGGCACCCTTACTCCTACGAGCAGTACTTC.

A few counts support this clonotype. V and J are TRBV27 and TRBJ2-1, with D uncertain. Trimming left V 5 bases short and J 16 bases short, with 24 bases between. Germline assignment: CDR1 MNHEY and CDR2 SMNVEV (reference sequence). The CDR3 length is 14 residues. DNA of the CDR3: TGTGCCAGCAGTAGAGCAGAGGCCCCTAGTATAGATTTCTTC. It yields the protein CASSRAEAPSIDFF.

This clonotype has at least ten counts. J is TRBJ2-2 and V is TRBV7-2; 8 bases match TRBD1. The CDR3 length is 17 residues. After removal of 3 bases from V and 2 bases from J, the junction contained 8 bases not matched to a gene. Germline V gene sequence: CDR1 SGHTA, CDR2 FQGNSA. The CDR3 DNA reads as TGTGCCAGCAGCTTGGGGGTGGACAGGGCTAACACCGGGGAGCTGTTTTTT. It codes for CASSLGVDRANTGELFF.

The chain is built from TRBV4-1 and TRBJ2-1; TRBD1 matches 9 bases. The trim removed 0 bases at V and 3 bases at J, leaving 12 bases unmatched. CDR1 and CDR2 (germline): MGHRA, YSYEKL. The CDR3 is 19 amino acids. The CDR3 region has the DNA TGCGCCAGCAGCCAAGATGGGGACAGGGTAATAGAGAGCTACAATGAGCAGTTCTTC. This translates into CASSQDGDRVIESYNEQFF.

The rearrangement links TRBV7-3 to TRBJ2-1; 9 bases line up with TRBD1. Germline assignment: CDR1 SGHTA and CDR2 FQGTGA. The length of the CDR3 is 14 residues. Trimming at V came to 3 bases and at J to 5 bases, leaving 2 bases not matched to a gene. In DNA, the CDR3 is TGTGCCAGCAGCTTTGGGACAGGGCACAATGAGCAGTTCTTC. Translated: CASSFGTGHNEQFF.

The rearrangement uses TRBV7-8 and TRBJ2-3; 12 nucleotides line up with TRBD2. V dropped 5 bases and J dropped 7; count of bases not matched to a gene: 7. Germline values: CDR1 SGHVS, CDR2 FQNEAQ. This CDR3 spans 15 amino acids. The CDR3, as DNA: TGTGCCAGCAGCCAGACTAGCGGGGGACCCAATACGCAGTATTTT. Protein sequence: CASSQTSGGPNTQYF.

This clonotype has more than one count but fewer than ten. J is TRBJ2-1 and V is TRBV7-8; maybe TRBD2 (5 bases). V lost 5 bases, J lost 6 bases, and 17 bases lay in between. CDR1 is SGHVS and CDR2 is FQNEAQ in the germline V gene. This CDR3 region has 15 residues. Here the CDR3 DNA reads TGTGCCAGCAGCACCCCGGACTGGCTATTCAATGAGCAGTTCTTC. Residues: CASSTPDWLFNEQFF.

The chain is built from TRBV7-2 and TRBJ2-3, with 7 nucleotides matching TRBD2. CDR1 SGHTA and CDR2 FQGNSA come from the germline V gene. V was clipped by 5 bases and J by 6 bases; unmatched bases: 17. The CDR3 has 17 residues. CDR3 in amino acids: CASSPGGSTTNRDTQYF. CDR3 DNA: TGTGCCAGCAGCCCGGGAGGAAGCACCACCAATAGGGATACGCAGTATTTT. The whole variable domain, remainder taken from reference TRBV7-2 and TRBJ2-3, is GAGVSQSPSNKVTEKGKDVELRCDPISGHTALYWYRQSLGQGLEFLIYFQGNSAPDKSGLPSDRFSAERTGGSVSTLTIQRTQQEDSAVYLCASSPGGSTTNRDTQYFGPGTRLTVL.